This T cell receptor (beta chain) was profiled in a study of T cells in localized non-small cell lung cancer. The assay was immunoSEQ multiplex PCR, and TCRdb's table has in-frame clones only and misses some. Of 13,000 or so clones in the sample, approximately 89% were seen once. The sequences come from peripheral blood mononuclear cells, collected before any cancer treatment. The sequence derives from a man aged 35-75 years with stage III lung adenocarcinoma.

The CDR3 here is CAGQTSGRIDEQFF. For the CDR3, the DNA is TGTGCCGGTCAAACTAGCGGGAGGATCGATGAGCAGTTCTTC. The chain combines TRBV30 with TRBJ2-1; 12 positions match TRBD2. Germline values: CDR1 GTSNPN, CDR2 SVGIG (reference sequence). The CDR3 extends over 14 amino acids. J lost 8 bases, V lost 8 bases, and 10 bases had no gene match.